A selection of T cell receptor beta chains follows, all from one sample in a study of blood T cell repertoires in COVID-19. The assay was immunoSEQ multiplex PCR, and TCRdb's table has in-frame clones only and misses some. The table shows about 140,000 clones, with more than 80% occurring only once. Specimen: peripheral blood. These receptors were collected from a woman of 80 years or more in a cohort sampled during active or convalescent COVID-19. CDR3s include the opening cysteine and the closing phenylalanine or tryptophan.

CDR3: CASSHDRGRLSEQFF
J: TRBJ2-1
V: TRBV7-9

CDR3: CASSNGVMNTEAFF
J: TRBJ1-1
V: TRBV5-4

CDR3: CASSPGLGTDTQYF
J: TRBJ2-3
V: TRBV5-4

CDR3: CASSEDRGNSYEQYF
J: TRBJ2-7
V: TRBV6-1

CDR3: CASSEESRRRNTIYF
J: TRBJ1-3
V: TRBV6-1

CDR3: CASFTAGGPDTQYF
J: TRBJ2-3
V: TRBV18

CDR3: CSVEDPTGSGGYTF
J: TRBJ1-2
V: TRBV29-1

CDR3: CASSIAADRFYGYTF
J: TRBJ1-2
V: TRBV19

CDR3: CASSPPSGIEAFF
J: TRBJ1-1
V: TRBV6-6

CDR3: CASSEMGHGTGSQEQYF
J: TRBJ2-7
V: TRBV25-1

CDR3: CASSPLSRSFYNSPLHF
J: TRBJ1-6
V: TRBV23-1

CDR3: CASSSGLAGTPGEQFF
J: TRBJ2-1
V: TRBV5-6

CDR3: CATSREPVYSPLHF
J: TRBJ1-6
V: TRBV15

CDR3: CASSLAGWGNTIYF
J: TRBJ1-3
V: TRBV5-4

CDR3: CATETIQGRDTEAFF
J: TRBJ1-1
V: TRBV19

CDR3: CASRLPTGAYEQYF
J: TRBJ2-7
V: TRBV21-1

CDR3: CASLRDRSSYNEQFF
J: TRBJ2-1
V: TRBV2